Below, 30 T cell receptor beta chains from the same sample are listed, as sequenced in a study of CD8 T cells in Susac syndrome. Reverse transcription of about 0.5 to 1 ug RNA used random hexamers. A single record per CDR3 protein comes from TCRdb applying MiXCR to the immunoSEQ multiplex PCR reads. In the table there are over 150,000 distinct CDR3 sequences, 85% to 95% of which are singletons. Sequenced material: CD4+ T cells from PBMCs. These receptors were collected from a human donor with Susac syndrome.

The chain carries TRBV13 and TRBJ2-5, with D possibly TRBD2 on 7 matching bases. The CDR3 contains 16 residues. Trimming removed 4 bases from V and 2 bases from J, with 17 bases in between. Germline CDR1 and CDR2: PRHDT and FYEKMQ (reference sequence). The CDR3, as DNA: TGTGCCAGCAGCTCTTACAGGGAGGGACGGCAAGAGACCCAGTACTTC. As protein: CASSSYREGRQETQYF.

The CDR3 loop is CSVEEGGGGTDTQYF. The CDR3 nucleotides read TGCAGCGTTGAAGAGGGTGGGGGGGGAACAGATACGCAGTATTTT. The genes are TRBV29-1 and TRBJ2-3; TRBD2 matches 7 bases. The V gene end was trimmed by 0 bases and the J gene end by 3 bases; junction bases not matched to a gene: 6. CDR3 length: 15 residues. In germline, CDR1 is SQVTM, CDR2 ANQGSEA.

The V call is TRBV29-1, the J call TRBJ1-5; D is uncertain. The V and J ends lost 5 bases and 5 bases respectively, with 13 bases between them. The CDR3 runs 13 residues. Germline loops: CDR1 SQVTM, CDR2 ANQGSEA. CDR3 DNA sequence: TGCAGCGTTAAAAAAGAGTTGGATCAGCCCCAGCATTTT. It translates to CSVKKELDQPQHF.

The chain uses TRBV7-9 and TRBJ2-3; TRBD2 aligns across 7 bases. Trimming at V came to 6 bases and at J to 2 bases, leaving 8 bases not matched to a gene. From germline, CDR1 is SEHNR and CDR2 FQNEAQ (reference sequence). The CDR3 is 15 amino acids. CDR3 coding DNA: TGTGCCAGCAGGAAGTCGGGAGGATACACAGATACGCAGTATTTT. This sequence encodes CASRKSGGYTDTQYF.

The genes are TRBV6-2 or TRBV6-3 and TRBJ2-1; 7 bases map to TRBD2. Trimming took 5 bases from V and 9 from J; bases not matched to a gene: 4. The CDR3 sequence is 12 residues long. Germline CDR1 reads MNHEY; CDR2 reads SVGEGT. The CDR3 spells CASSQLAGEQFF. DNA of the CDR3: TGTGCCAGCAGTCAGTTAGCGGGTGAGCAGTTCTTC.

The chain carries TRBV12-3 or TRBV12-4 and TRBJ2-7; 10 nucleotides line up with TRBD1. The CDR3 spans 15 residues. With 1 base clipped from V and 5 bases from J, the junction kept 5 bases outside the gene matches. As DNA, the CDR3 is TGTGCCAGCAGTTTAGTCGGGACAGGGGTTCACGAGCAGTACTTC. Translating it yields CASSLVGTGVHEQYF.

The chain couples TRBV24-1 to TRBJ2-3; possible D gene TRBD2, 5 bases. CDR3 length: 13 residues. The germline gives CDR1 KGHDR, CDR2 SFDVKD. The V end was cut by 5 bases, the J end by 4 bases, with 9 bases between. The CDR3 sequence: CATSGGSPDTQYF. In nucleotides, the CDR3 is TGTGCCACCAGTGGTGGGAGTCCAGATACGCAGTATTTT.

The chain employs TRBV19 and TRBJ2-7; a weak D match, TRBD2 (6 bases). Looked up from germline, CDR1 is LNHDA and CDR2 is SQIVND (reference sequence). The V end was cut by 3 bases, the J end by 7 bases, with 16 bases between. The CDR3 runs 14 residues. CDR3 nucleotides: TGTGCCAGTAGTATGACGGGAGATGGGCATGAGCAGTACTTC. Protein product: CASSMTGDGHEQYF. Combining the CDR3 with reference TRBV19 and TRBJ2-7 gives the whole variable domain DGGITQSPKYLFRKEGQNVTLSCEQNLNHDAMYWYRQDPGQGLRLIYYSQIVNDFQKGDIAEGYSVSREKKESFPLTVTSAQKNPTAFYLCASSMTGDGHEQYFGPGTRLTVT.

The chain is built from TRBV7-2 and TRBJ1-2; 7 bases fit TRBD1. With 5 bases clipped from V and 4 bases from J, the junction kept 7 bases outside the gene matches. Germline lookup yields CDR1 SGHTA and CDR2 FQGNSA. The CDR3 contains 14 residues. In DNA form, the CDR3 reads TGTGCCAGCAGCAGACAGGGTCTTCGCTATGGCTACACCTTC. Translating gives CASSRQGLRYGYTF.

The chain carries TRBV4-1 and TRBJ2-6; D is unclear. Germline V gene sequence: CDR1 MGHRA, CDR2 YSYEKL. The germline V and J ends were trimmed by 3 bases and 0 bases, with 15 bases remaining between them. There are 18 residues in the CDR3. The CDR3, as DNA: TGCGCCAGCAGCCATAGTGTGTTAAGATACTCTGGGGCCAACGTCCTGACTTTC. Translation gives CASSHSVLRYSGANVLTF.

V is TRBV30 and J is TRBJ1-5; 7 positions agree with TRBD1. This CDR3 region has 13 residues. J was trimmed by 5 bases and V by 2 bases; bases with no gene match: 3. Germline V gene lookup returns CDR1 GTSNPN and CDR2 SVGIG (reference sequence). The CDR3 protein is CAWSTTGYQPQHF. CDR3 coding DNA: TGTGCCTGGAGTACGACAGGGTATCAGCCCCAGCATTTT.

The CDR3 coding sequence is TGTGCCAGCAGCTCTCCGGGCTACATTCAGTACTTC. The encoded protein is CASSSPGYIQYF. The chain has TRBV12-3 or TRBV12-4 and TRBJ2-4; no firm D call. Between the trimmed V and J ends, which lost 6 bases and 8 bases, there was a span of 11 bases. This CDR3 is 12 amino acids long.

The chain recombines TRBV28 with TRBJ2-1, with TRBD2 matching 8 bases. V lost 6 bases to trimming and J lost 4 bases; unmatched junction nucleotides: 2. The CDR3 loop spans 13 amino acids. From germline, CDR1 is MDHEN and CDR2 SYDVKM. The CDR3 nucleotides read TGTGCCAGCAGCTCTAGCGGGTACAATGAGCAGTTCTTC. Translated, it gives CASSSSGYNEQFF.

V and J are TRBV3-1 and TRBJ2-3, with 10 bases identical to TRBD2. This CDR3 spans 17 amino acids. V lost 2 bases, J lost 2 bases, and 7 bases stayed unmatched. Germline V gene lookup returns CDR1 LGHDT and CDR2 YNNKEL (reference sequence). The CDR3 loop reads CASSQNLAGAFTDTQYF. CDR3 coding DNA: TGTGCCAGCAGCCAAAATCTAGCGGGGGCCTTCACAGATACGCAGTATTTT.

The V gene is TRBV12-5, the J gene TRBJ1-1, with D uncertain. Trimming took 5 bases from V and 3 from J, leaving 7 bases between them. The germline V gene encodes CDR1 LGHNT and CDR2 FRNRAP. The CDR3 totals 12 residues. This CDR3 is CASGRVHTEAFF. The DNA of the CDR3 is TGTGCTAGTGGTCGGGTTCACACTGAAGCTTTCTTT.

The V gene is TRBV5-6, the J gene TRBJ2-7; no definite D call. The germline V gene has CDR1 SGHDT and CDR2 YYEEEE. Trimming left V 0 bases short and J 3 bases short, with 10 bases between. This CDR3 comprises 14 residues. The CDR3 reads CASSLGQIHYEQYF. For the CDR3, the DNA is TGTGCCAGCAGCTTGGGTCAGATTCACTACGAGCAGTACTTC.

For this clonotype: Mismatch with germline at one junction end may stem from a read error. The chain links TRBV29-1 to TRBJ1-1; D unresolved. From germline, CDR1 is SQVTM and CDR2 ANQGSEA. This CDR3 region has 12 residues. The DNA for the CDR3 is TGCAACGTTGACCCGATGGACACTGAAGCTTTCTTT. Its translation: CNVDPMDTEAFF.

Only one count was recorded for this clonotype. CDR3 nucleotides: TGTGCCAGCTCGTCTGAGCGGGAGCTTAGGTCCTACGAGCAGTACTTC. Residues: CASSSERELRSYEQYF. This sequence joins TRBV18 and TRBJ2-7, with 8 bases fitting TRBD2. Germline-derived CDR1 and CDR2 are KGHSH and LQKENI. The length of the CDR3 is 16 residues. Unmatched junction bases numbered 11, after V lost 6 bases and J lost 1 base.

The gene calls are TRBV7-8 and TRBJ2-3; D may be TRBD2 (5 bases). Trimming shortened V by 1 base and J by 0 bases, and 14 bases separated the two germline ends. CDR1 is SGHVS and CDR2 is FQNEAQ in the germline V gene. This CDR3 has 17 amino acids. The CDR3: CASSLVAGSPSTDTQYF. CDR3 DNA: TGTGCCAGCAGCTTAGTGGCGGGTTCCCCAAGCACAGATACGCAGTATTTT. Full variable domain (outside the CDR3, taken from reference TRBV7-8 and TRBJ2-3): GAGVSQSPRYKVAKRGQDVALRCDPISGHVSLFWYQQALGQGPEFLTYFQNEAQLDKSGLPSDRFFAERPEGSVSTLKIQRTQQEDSAVYLCASSLVAGSPSTDTQYFGPGTRLTVL.

This clonotype was seen only once. The V gene is TRBV6-1, the J gene TRBJ2-7; 11 positions agree with TRBD1. The CDR3 is made up of 17 amino acids. Germline V CDR1 and CDR2: MNHNS, SASEGT. V was clipped by 7 bases and J by 2 bases; unmatched bases: 13. The CDR3 DNA reads TGTGCCAGCACCCGGGGGACAGGGGGAGTTGCTGCCTACGAGCAGTACTTC. Encoded protein: CASTRGTGGVAAYEQYF.

The chain employs TRBV3-1 and TRBJ2-7; 10 positions agree with TRBD2. The CDR3 consists of 15 residues. CDR1 is LGHDT, CDR2 YNNKEL, per germline (reference sequence). V shed 1 base and J 4 bases; nucleotides not matched to a gene: 4. DNA of the CDR3: TGTGCCAGCAGCCAAGTGTGGACTAGCGGTTACGAGCAGTACTTC. Amino acids: CASSQVWTSGYEQYF.

The sample holds one count of this clonotype. CDR3 coding DNA: TGTGCCAGCAGTGGGAGGTACGAGGGGAGGCCTGGAAACACCATATATTTT. It codes for CASSGRYEGRPGNTIYF. V gene TRBV25-1 combines with J gene TRBJ1-3; tentative D call: TRBD1 (5 bases). CDR1 and CDR2 from the germline V gene are MGHDK and SYGVNS. The CDR3 is made up of 17 amino acids. The V end lost 4 bases, the J end lost 2 bases, and 18 bases lay between the germline ends.

CDR3 in amino acids: CASSQEGIRFYGYTF. CDR3 DNA sequence: TGTGCCAGCAGCCAAGAAGGTATCCGGTTCTATGGCTACACCTTC. V is TRBV3-1 and J is TRBJ1-2; D gene uncertain. Germline V lookup: CDR1 LGHDT, CDR2 YNNKEL (reference sequence). The CDR3 covers 15 residues. Between the trimmed V and J ends, which lost 0 bases and 4 bases, there was a span of 12 bases.

The rearrangement uses TRBV20-1 and TRBJ2-3; no firm D call. Looked up from germline, CDR1 is DFQATT and CDR2 is SNEGSKA (reference sequence). Trimming left V 6 bases short and J 4 bases short, with 14 bases between. The CDR3 runs 13 residues. The chain's CDR3 is CSANGLSSDTQYF. As DNA, the CDR3 is TGCAGTGCCAACGGTCTTTCATCAGATACGCAGTATTTT.

This chain links TRBV7-9 with TRBJ1-2; D is ambiguous. Trimming took 4 bases from V and 6 from J, leaving 12 bases between them. This CDR3 spans 13 amino acids. CDR1 SEHNR and CDR2 FQNEAQ come from the germline V gene (reference sequence). CDR3 sequence: CASSYALGNGYTF. In nucleotides, the CDR3 is TGTGCCAGCAGCTATGCGCTAGGGAATGGCTACACCTTC.

This clonotype was recorded once. J is TRBJ2-7 and V is TRBV7-6; D may be TRBD2 (5 bases). Trimming shortened V by 5 bases and J by 6 bases, and 14 bases separated the two germline ends. This CDR3 has 13 residues. Germline assignment: CDR1 SGHVS and CDR2 FNYEAQ. CDR3 region: CASSPRREGEQYF. In DNA form, the CDR3 reads TGTGCCAGCAGCCCCCGACGGGAAGGCGAGCAGTACTTC.

The chain carries TRBV14 and TRBJ1-1; D is ambiguous. This CDR3 region has 14 residues. Germline CDR1 is SGHDN and CDR2 is FVKESK. The V end was cut by 0 bases, the J end by 4 bases, with 9 bases between. DNA of the CDR3: TGTGCCAGCAGCCAAGAGGTCGGGCGCACTGAAGCTTTCTTT. Its protein is CASSQEVGRTEAFF.

The chain has TRBV11-2 and TRBJ2-7; D is ambiguous. This CDR3 spans 11 amino acids. Deletions cut 2 bases from V and 6 bases from J, with 5 bases between. CDR1 and CDR2 from the germline V gene are SGHAT and FQNNGV. CDR3 in amino acids: CASSLSLEQYF. The CDR3 DNA is TGTGCCAGCAGCTTATCGCTCGAGCAGTACTTC.

The rearrangement joins TRBV30 to TRBJ2-5, with D unresolved. The CDR3 is 13 amino acids. Germline V gene lookup returns CDR1 GTSNPN and CDR2 SVGIG (reference sequence). Trimming took off 0 bases at V and 4 bases at J, with 9 bases between the two ends. The CDR3 is CAWSVDLGETQYF. In nucleotides, the CDR3 is TGTGCCTGGAGTGTAGATCTGGGAGAGACCCAGTACTTC. Full variable domain (remainder filled in from reference TRBV30 and TRBJ2-5): SQTIHQWPATLVQPVGSPLSLECTVEGTSNPNLYWYRQAAGRGLQLLFYSVGIGQISSEVPQNLSASRPQDRQFILSSKKLLLSDSGFYLCAWSVDLGETQYFGPGTRLLVL.

This chain links TRBV5-1 with TRBJ2-5, with 7 positions matching TRBD1. The V gene's germline CDR1 is SGHRS and CDR2 YFSETQ. Losses at the gene ends were 3 bases for V and 1 base for J; bases not matched to a gene: 3. The CDR3 has 14 residues. The CDR3 region has the DNA TGCGCCAGCAGCTCCGGACAGGCCCAAGAGACCCAGTACTTC. Translating gives CASSSGQAQETQYF.